Included here is one T cell receptor beta chain sequence, with context. Assay: immunoSEQ multiplex PCR; the TCRdb copy retains only in-frame clones and omits some. The data contain tens of thousands of clones, about 86% of them singletons. V dropped 4 bases and J dropped 1; count of bases not matched to a gene: 8. Germline CDR1 is MGHRA and CDR2 is YSYEKL. The CDR3 spans 16 residues. The data were taken from a study of blood T cell repertoires in COVID-19. Study-wide context: T cells, B-cell-depleted T cells, or PBMCs provided the cDNA or gDNA that served as material.

Sequencing was performed on peripheral blood. The rearrangement links TRBV4-1 to TRBJ2-3, with 7 nucleotides matching TRBD2. The sequence was collected from a human donor in a cohort sampled during active COVID-19. The CDR3 DNA sequence: TGCGCCAGCAGCCGAGAACCGGGGGGAGGCACAGATACGCAGTATTTT. Residues: CASSREPGGGTDTQYF.